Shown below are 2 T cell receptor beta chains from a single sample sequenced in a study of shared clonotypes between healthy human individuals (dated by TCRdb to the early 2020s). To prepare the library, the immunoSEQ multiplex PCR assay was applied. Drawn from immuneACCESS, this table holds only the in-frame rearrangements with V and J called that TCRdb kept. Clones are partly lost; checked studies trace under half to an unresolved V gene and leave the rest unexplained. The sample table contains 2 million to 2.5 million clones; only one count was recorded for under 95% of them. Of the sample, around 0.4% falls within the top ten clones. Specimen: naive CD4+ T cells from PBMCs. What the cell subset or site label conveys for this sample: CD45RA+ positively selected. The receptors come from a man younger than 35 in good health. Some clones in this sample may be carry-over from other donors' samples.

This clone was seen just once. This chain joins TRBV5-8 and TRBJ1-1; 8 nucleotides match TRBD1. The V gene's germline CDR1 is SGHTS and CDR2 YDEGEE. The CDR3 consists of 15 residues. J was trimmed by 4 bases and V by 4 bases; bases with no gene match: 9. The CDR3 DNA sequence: TGTGCCAGCAGCCGACGCCAGGGGGCGGGCACTGAAGCTTTCTTT. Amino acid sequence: CASSRRQGAGTEAFF.

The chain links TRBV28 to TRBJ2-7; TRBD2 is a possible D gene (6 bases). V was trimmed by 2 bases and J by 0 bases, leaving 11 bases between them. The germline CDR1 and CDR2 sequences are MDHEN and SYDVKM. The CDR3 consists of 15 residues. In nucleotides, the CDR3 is TGTGCCAGCAGTTTAAAAGGCGGGACCTCCTACGAGCAGTACTTC. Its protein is CASSLKGGTSYEQYF. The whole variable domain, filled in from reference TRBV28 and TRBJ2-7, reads DVKVTQSSRYLVKRTGEKVFLECVQDMDHENMFWYRQDPGLGLRLIYFSYDVKMKEKGDIPEGYSVSREKKERFSLILESASTNQTSMYLCASSLKGGTSYEQYFGPGTRLTVT.